The clone carrying this TCR beta chain has just a few counts. The CDR3 length is 14 residues. Germline CDR1 is LGHDT and CDR2 is YNNKEL (reference sequence). The germline V and J ends were trimmed by 0 bases and 5 bases, with 8 bases remaining between them. This sample was taken from a study of blood T cell repertoires in COVID-19. Study context: The United States, Italy and Spain were the sources of the acute and convalescent COVID-19 samples.

In the authors' workflow: Reference gene primer amplification in the assay estimated nucleated cell counts. Sequencing used immunoSEQ multiplex PCR; TCRdb keeps in-frame clones, though not all of them. That table furnishes V, J and clone size, whereas the DNA furnished D and trimming. Seen here are about 370,000 clones, around 87% observed once, and the top ten hold about 10%. What was sequenced was peripheral blood. This sequence was found in a woman aged 25 to 39 with COVID-19, enrolled during active disease. The chain uses TRBV3-1 (or the pseudogene TRBV3-2) and TRBJ2-1; possible D gene TRBD1, 5 bases. Written as DNA, the CDR3 is TGTGCCAGCAGCCAAGAGGGCAGGGACAATGAGCAGTTCTTC. This codes for CASSQEGRDNEQFF.